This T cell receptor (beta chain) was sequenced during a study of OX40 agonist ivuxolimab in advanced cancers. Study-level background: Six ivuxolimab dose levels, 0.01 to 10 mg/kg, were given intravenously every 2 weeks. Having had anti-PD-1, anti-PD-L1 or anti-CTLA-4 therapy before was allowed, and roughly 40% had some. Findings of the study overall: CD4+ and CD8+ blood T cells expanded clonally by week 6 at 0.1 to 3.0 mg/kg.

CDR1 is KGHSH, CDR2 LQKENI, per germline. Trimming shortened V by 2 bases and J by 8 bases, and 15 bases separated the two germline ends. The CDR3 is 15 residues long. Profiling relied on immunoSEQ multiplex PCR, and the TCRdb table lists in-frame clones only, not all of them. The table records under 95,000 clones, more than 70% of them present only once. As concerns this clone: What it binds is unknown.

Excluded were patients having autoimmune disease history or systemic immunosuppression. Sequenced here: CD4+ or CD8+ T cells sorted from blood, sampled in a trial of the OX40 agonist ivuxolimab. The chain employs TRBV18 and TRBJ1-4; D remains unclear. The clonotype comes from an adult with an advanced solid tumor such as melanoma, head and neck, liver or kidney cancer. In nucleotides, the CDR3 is TGTGCCAGCTCACCATCTGCATTTGGTACGGAAAAACTGTTTTTT. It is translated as CASSPSAFGTEKLFF.